Below, one TCR beta chain is given with its context. Antigen unknown. Trimming pared 4 bases from V and 2 bases from J, leaving 8 bases between. The CDR3 has 13 amino acids. The V gene's germline CDR1 is LNHDA and CDR2 SQIVND (reference sequence). Each CDR3 protein gets one entry after TCRdb re-called the 5' RACE reads with MiXCR. This table has around 450,000 distinct CDR3 sequences, approximately 25% appearing once. The source of the sample is a study of T-cell memory formation after mild COVID-19. Notes on the study in general: CD4+ contracting clones lay mainly in CM and EM, CD8+ ones in EMRA. From day 15 to 85, contracting clones were balanced between CD4 and CD8, whereas later expanders leaned toward CD4+.

This chain connects TRBV19 to TRBJ2-5, with D hard to call. The sequencing sample was made of PBMCs or a T cell subset sorted from them (not recorded which). This receptor was obtained from an adult woman who had mild COVID-19 (a few samples of this study predate the infection). Cell type and time point are not known. The CDR3 here is CASSRAFQETQYF. As DNA, the CDR3 is TGTGCCAGTAGTAGGGCTTTTCAAGAGACCCAGTACTTC.